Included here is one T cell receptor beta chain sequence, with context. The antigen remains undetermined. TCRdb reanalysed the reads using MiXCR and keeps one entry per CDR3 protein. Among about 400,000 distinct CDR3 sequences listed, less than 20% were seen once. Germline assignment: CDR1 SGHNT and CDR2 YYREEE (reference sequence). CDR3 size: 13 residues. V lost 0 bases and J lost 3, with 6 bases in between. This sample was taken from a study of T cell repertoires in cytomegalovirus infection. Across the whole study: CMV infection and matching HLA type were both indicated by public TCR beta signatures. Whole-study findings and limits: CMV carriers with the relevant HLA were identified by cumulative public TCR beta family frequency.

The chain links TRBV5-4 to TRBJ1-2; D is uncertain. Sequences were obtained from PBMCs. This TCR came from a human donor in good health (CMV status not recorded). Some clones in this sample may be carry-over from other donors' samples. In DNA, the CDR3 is TGTGCCAGCAGCTTGGAGACGTACTATGGCTACACCTTC. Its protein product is CASSLETYYGYTF.